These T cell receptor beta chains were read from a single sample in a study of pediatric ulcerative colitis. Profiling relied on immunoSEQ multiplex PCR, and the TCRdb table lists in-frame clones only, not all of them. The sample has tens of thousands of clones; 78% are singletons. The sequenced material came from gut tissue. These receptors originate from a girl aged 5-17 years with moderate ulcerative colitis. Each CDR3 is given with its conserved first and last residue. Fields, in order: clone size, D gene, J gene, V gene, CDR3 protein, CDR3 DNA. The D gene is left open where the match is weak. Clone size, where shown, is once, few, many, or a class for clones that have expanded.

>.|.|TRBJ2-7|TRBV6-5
CASSSTATYEQYF
TGTGCCAGCAGTTCGACAGCCACCTACGAGCAGTACTTC
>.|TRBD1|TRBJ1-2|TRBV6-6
CASRSGTVWGYTF
TGTGCCAGCAGATCCGGGACAGTATGGGGCTACACCTTC
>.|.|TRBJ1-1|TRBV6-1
CASSEMIYTEAFF
TGTGCCAGCAGTGAAATGATTTACACTGAAGCTTTCTTT
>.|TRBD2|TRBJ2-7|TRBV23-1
CAARSGREVSYEQYF
TGCGCCGCACGCTCGGGGCGGGAGGTCTCCTACGAGCAGTACTTC
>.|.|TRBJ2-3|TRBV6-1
CASSEIRGTIAADTQYF
TGTGCCAGCAGTGAGATTAGGGGGACTATAGCGGCAGATACGCAGTATTTT
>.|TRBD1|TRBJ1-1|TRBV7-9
CASSTTGTANTEAFF
TGTGCCAGCAGCACCACCGGGACAGCGAACACTGAAGCTTTCTTT
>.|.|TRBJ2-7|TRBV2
CASNGVSYEQYF
TGTGCCAGCAACGGGGTCTCCTACGAGCAGTACTTC
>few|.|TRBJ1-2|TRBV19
CASSIPPGTNYGYTF
TGTGCCAGTAGTATTCCCCCCGGGACAAACTATGGCTACACCTTC
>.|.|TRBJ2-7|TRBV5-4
CASSPFRRERLGEQYF
TGTGCCAGCAGCCCTTTTCGTCGGGAGCGATTGGGCGAGCAGTACTTC
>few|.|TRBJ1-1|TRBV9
CASSGDGLNTEAFF
TGTGCCAGCAGCGGGGACGGTTTGAACACTGAAGCTTTCTTT
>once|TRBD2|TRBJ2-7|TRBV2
CASRPGLAGYYEQYF
TGTGCCAGCAGACCGGGACTAGCGGGCTACTACGAGCAGTACTTC
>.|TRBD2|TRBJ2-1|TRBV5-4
CASSQGLAGVNEQFF
TGTGCCAGCAGCCAGGGACTAGCGGGAGTTAATGAGCAGTTCTTC
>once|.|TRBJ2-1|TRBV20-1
CSWEGWGEQFF
TGCAGCTGGGAAGGATGGGGTGAGCAGTTCTTC
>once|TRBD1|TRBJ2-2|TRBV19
CASSIGTGTGELFF
TGTGCCAGTAGTATTGGGACAGGGACCGGGGAGCTGTTTTTT
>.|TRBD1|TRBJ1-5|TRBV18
CASSGDRENQPQHF
TGTGCCAGCTCAGGGGACAGGGAGAATCAGCCCCAGCATTTT
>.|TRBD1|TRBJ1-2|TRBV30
CAWQGASNYGYTF
TGTGCCTGGCAGGGGGCAAGCAACTATGGCTACACCTTC
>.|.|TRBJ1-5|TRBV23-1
CASSQFDIAGDQPQHF
TGCGCCAGCAGTCAATTTGATATAGCAGGGGACCAGCCCCAGCATTTT
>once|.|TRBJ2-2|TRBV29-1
CSVVKEVTGELFF
TGCAGCGTTGTGAAGGAAGTCACCGGGGAGCTGTTTTTT
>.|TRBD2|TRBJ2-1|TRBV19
CASSIGGGVNEQFF
TGTGCCAGTAGTATCGGCGGGGGAGTCAATGAGCAGTTCTTC
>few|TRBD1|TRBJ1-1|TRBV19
CASRKGRDREAFF
TGTGCCAGTAGAAAGGGTCGGGACAGGGAAGCTTTCTTT
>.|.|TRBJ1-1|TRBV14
CASSQAGTPSAFF
TGTGCCAGCAGCCAAGCGGGGACCCCATCAGCTTTCTTT
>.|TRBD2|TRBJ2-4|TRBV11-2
CASSLDQQGGSHF
TGTGCCAGCAGCTTAGATCAGCAGGGAGGGTCACACTTC
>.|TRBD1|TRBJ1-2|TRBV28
CASSPNPGQGADGYTF
TGTGCCAGCAGTCCAAACCCGGGACAGGGGGCTGATGGCTACACCTTC
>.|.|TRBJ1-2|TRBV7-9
CASSLDMGRQVDYGYTF
TGTGCCAGCAGCTTAGATATGGGAAGACAGGTGGACTATGGCTACACCTTC
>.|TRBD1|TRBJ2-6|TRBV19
CASSPQGADGANVLTF
TGTGCCAGTAGTCCTCAGGGGGCGGATGGGGCCAACGTCCTGACTTTC
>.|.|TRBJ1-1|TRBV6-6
CASSYSWGAYAFF
TGTGCCAGCAGTTACTCTTGGGGGGCGTATGCTTTCTTT
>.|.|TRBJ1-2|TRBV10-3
CAIRWGPDPNYGYTF
TGTGCCATCAGATGGGGTCCCGACCCTAACTATGGCTACACCTTC
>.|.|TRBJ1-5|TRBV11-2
CASSLSGSNGRPHF
TGTGCCAGCAGCTTATCTGGTAGTAACGGCCGCCCACATTTT
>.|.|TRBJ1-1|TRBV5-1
CASSPGARTGNTEAFF
TGCGCCAGCAGCCCGGGGGCCCGAACAGGGAACACTGAAGCTTTCTTT
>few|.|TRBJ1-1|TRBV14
CASSPLSVMNTEAFF
TGTGCCAGCAGCCCCTTGTCGGTCATGAACACTGAAGCTTTCTTT
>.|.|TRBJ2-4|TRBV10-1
CASSELRDRCLRRYF
TGCGCCAGCAGTGAGCTCCGAGACAGGTGCCTACGTCGGTACTTC
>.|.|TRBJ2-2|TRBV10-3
CAISESARTGELFF
TGTGCCATCAGTGAGTCAGCGCGGACCGGGGAGCTGTTTTTT
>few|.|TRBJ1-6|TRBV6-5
CASSYGTDAPLHF
TGTGCCAGCAGTTACGGGACCGACGCACCCCTCCACTTT
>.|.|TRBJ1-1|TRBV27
CASSLNGGRTFF
TGTGCCAGCAGTTTAAATGGGGGGAGGACTTTCTTT
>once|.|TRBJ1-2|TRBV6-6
CASSYSTGNYGYTF
TGTGCCAGCAGTTACTCGACGGGAAACTATGGCTACACCTTC
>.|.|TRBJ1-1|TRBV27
CASSYTQGDTEAFF
TGTGCCAGCAGTTATACCCAGGGTGACACTGAAGCTTTCTTT
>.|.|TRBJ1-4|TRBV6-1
CASSEIGPSNEKLFF
TGTGCCAGCAGTGAAATCGGACCTAGTAATGAAAAACTGTTTTTT
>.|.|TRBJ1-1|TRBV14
CASSLTPRQATTEAFF
TGTGCCAGCAGCCTAACCCCTAGACAGGCGACCACTGAAGCTTTCTTT
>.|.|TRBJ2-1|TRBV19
CASSINLGREINEQFF
TGTGCCAGTAGTATTAATTTGGGCAGAGAAATCAATGAGCAATTCTTC
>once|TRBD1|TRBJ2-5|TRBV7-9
CASSRTGVKTQYF
TGTGCCAGCAGCCGTACAGGGGTTAAGACCCAGTACTTC
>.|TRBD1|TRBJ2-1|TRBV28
CASSPGQENNEQFF
TGTGCCAGCAGCCCGGGACAGGAAAACAATGAGCAGTTCTTC
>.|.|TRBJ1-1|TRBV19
CASSPPPHTEAFF
TGTGCCAGTAGCCCGCCCCCTCACACTGAAGCTTTCTTT
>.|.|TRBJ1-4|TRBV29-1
CSSPGGGMVEKLFF
TGCAGCTCCCCGGGGGGAGGGATGGTCGAAAAACTGTTTTTT
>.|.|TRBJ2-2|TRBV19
CASSISLQTGELFF
TGTGCCAGTAGTATTAGTCTTCAGACCGGGGAGCTGTTTTTT
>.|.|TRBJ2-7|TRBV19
CASSIGIVNYEQYF
TGTGCCAGTAGTATTGGGATCGTAAATTACGAGCAGTACTTC
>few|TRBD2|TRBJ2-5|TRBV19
CASRRGSGVQETQYF
TGTGCCAGTAGGCGGGGTAGCGGGGTCCAAGAGACCCAGTACTTC
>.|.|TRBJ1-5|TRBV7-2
CASSSEASNQPQHF
TGTGCCAGCAGCTCTGAGGCTAGCAATCAGCCCCAGCATTTT